A selection of T cell receptor beta chains follows, all from one sample in a study of identical twins. TCRdb re-derived calls from the 5' RACE reads in MiXCR, one entry per CDR3 protein. The table has about 690,000 distinct CDR3 sequences, approximately 6.1% seen once. Sequenced material: naive T cells sorted from blood. The source of these receptors is a man aged 18 to 30 in good health. Each CDR3 is given with its conserved first and last residue. The order of the fields is clone size, D gene, J gene, V gene, CDR3 DNA, CDR3 protein. A D gene is named only where the DNA matches it firmly. The listing skips clone size in some rows; elsewhere it reads once, few, many or a size class.

abundance: few; d_gene: -; j_gene: TRBJ2-7; v_gene: TRBV6-2/TRBV6-3; CDR3nt: TGTGCCAGCAGTTACTCGAAATGGCGGTCCAACTACGAGCAGTACTTC; CDR3aa: CASSYSKWRSNYEQYF
abundance: many; d_gene: TRBD2; j_gene: TRBJ2-5; v_gene: TRBV6-5; CDR3nt: TGTGCCAGCAGTCTCTCGACTAGCTCGGAGACCCAGTACTTC; CDR3aa: CASSLSTSSETQYF
abundance: -; d_gene: TRBD1; j_gene: TRBJ2-2; v_gene: TRBV3-1; CDR3nt: TGTGCCAGCAGCCGACCAAGAACCGGGACAGCGAACACCGGGGAGCTGTTTTTT; CDR3aa: CASSRPRTGTANTGELFF
abundance: many; d_gene: -; j_gene: TRBJ2-3; v_gene: TRBV5-1; CDR3nt: TGCGCCAGCCTAAACGGGCAGGGGTCAGATACGCAGTATTTT; CDR3aa: CASLNGQGSDTQYF
abundance: many; d_gene: -; j_gene: TRBJ1-2; v_gene: TRBV20-1; CDR3nt: TGCAGTGCTCGCGATAAAAATGGCTACACCTTC; CDR3aa: CSARDKNGYTF
abundance: few; d_gene: -; j_gene: TRBJ2-2; v_gene: TRBV12-3/TRBV12-4; CDR3nt: TGTGCCAGCAGGGACACCTTGAACACCGGGGAGCTGTTTTTT; CDR3aa: CASRDTLNTGELFF
abundance: few; d_gene: -; j_gene: TRBJ2-3; v_gene: TRBV16; CDR3nt: TGTGCCAGTTCGACTAGACCAGATACGCAGTATTTT; CDR3aa: CASSTRPDTQYF
abundance: many; d_gene: -; j_gene: TRBJ2-1; v_gene: TRBV5-5; CDR3nt: TGTGCCAGCAGTTTTACAAGGGGTATTAGTAATGAGCAGTTCTTC; CDR3aa: CASSFTRGISNEQFF
abundance: many; d_gene: -; j_gene: TRBJ1-1; v_gene: TRBV7-6; CDR3nt: TGTGCCAGCAGCTCGCCTACAGGGCGCACTGAAGCTTTCTTT; CDR3aa: CASSSPTGRTEAFF
abundance: -; d_gene: -; j_gene: TRBJ2-5; v_gene: TRBV20-1; CDR3nt: TGCAGTGCTAAACTTTCGGGCAGGGAGACCCAGTACTTC; CDR3aa: CSAKLSGRETQYF
abundance: -; d_gene: -; j_gene: TRBJ2-1; v_gene: TRBV6-5; CDR3nt: TGTGCCAGCAGTTCTCCCCCTAGTGAGCAGTTCTTC; CDR3aa: CASSSPPSEQFF
abundance: many; d_gene: -; j_gene: TRBJ2-5; v_gene: TRBV28; CDR3nt: TGTGCCAGCAGCAGGGTAGGGGGTGGGGGACAAGAGACCCAGTACTTC; CDR3aa: CASSRVGGGGQETQYF
abundance: -; d_gene: -; j_gene: TRBJ2-1; v_gene: TRBV5-1; CDR3nt: TGCGCCAGCAGCCGGGTAACCATAAACAATGAGCAGTTCTTC; CDR3aa: CASSRVTINNEQFF
abundance: many; d_gene: -; j_gene: TRBJ2-5; v_gene: TRBV20-1; CDR3nt: TGCAGTGCTAGAGAATCCGGGGAAAAGACCCAGTACTTC; CDR3aa: CSARESGEKTQYF
abundance: -; d_gene: TRBD2; j_gene: TRBJ2-2; v_gene: TRBV6-5; CDR3nt: TGTGCCAGCAGTTACACCCCAGCGGGACCTGGGGCCGGGGAGCTGTTTTTT; CDR3aa: CASSYTPAGPGAGELFF
abundance: few; d_gene: -; j_gene: TRBJ2-1; v_gene: TRBV20-1; CDR3nt: TGCAGTGCTCAGCCCCGGGACAGGGATTTAAGCGGGAGTATCCATGAGCAGTTCTTC; CDR3aa: CSAQPRDRDLSGSIHEQFF
abundance: few; d_gene: -; j_gene: TRBJ2-7; v_gene: TRBV24-1; CDR3nt: TGTGCCACCAGAAACAACGGCGAGCAGTACTTC; CDR3aa: CATRNNGEQYF
abundance: few; d_gene: TRBD1; j_gene: TRBJ1-1; v_gene: TRBV20-1; CDR3nt: TGCAGTGCTAGGACAGGACAGGGGGATTCCACTGAAGCTTTCTTT; CDR3aa: CSARTGQGDSTEAFF
abundance: few; d_gene: -; j_gene: TRBJ2-7; v_gene: TRBV21-1; CDR3nt: TGTGCCAGCAGCAAAGCCAGGACAGCTCCCTACGAGCAGTACTTC; CDR3aa: CASSKARTAPYEQYF
abundance: many; d_gene: -; j_gene: TRBJ2-3; v_gene: TRBV29-1; CDR3nt: TGCAGCGTTGCTCTGGACACAGATACGCAGTATTTT; CDR3aa: CSVALDTDTQYF
abundance: -; d_gene: TRBD2; j_gene: TRBJ2-2; v_gene: TRBV24-1; CDR3nt: TGTGCCACCAGTGAACGCGGCGGGAGGGAGAACACCGGGGAGCTGTTTTTT; CDR3aa: CATSERGGRENTGELFF
abundance: -; d_gene: -; j_gene: TRBJ2-1; v_gene: TRBV6-2/TRBV6-3; CDR3nt: TGTGCCAGCGTGGGGCGGGGCTCCTACAATGAGCAGTTCTTC; CDR3aa: CASVGRGSYNEQFF
abundance: -; d_gene: -; j_gene: TRBJ2-7; v_gene: TRBV4-1; CDR3nt: TGCGCCAGCAGCCAAGAACGGACTAACTCCTACGAGCAGTACTTC; CDR3aa: CASSQERTNSYEQYF
abundance: many; d_gene: TRBD1; j_gene: TRBJ2-3; v_gene: TRBV12-3/TRBV12-4; CDR3nt: TGTGCCAGCAGCCGACAGGGACAAAGCACAGATACGCAGTATTTT; CDR3aa: CASSRQGQSTDTQYF
abundance: few; d_gene: -; j_gene: TRBJ2-7; v_gene: TRBV6-1; CDR3nt: TGTGCCAGCGGGGGGGGTGGGGGCGGGAGCTACGAGCAGTACTTC; CDR3aa: CASGGGGGGSYEQYF
abundance: many; d_gene: -; j_gene: TRBJ2-5; v_gene: TRBV4-2; CDR3nt: TGTGCCAGCAGCCAAAACCTAGCGTACCAAGAGACCCAGTACTTC; CDR3aa: CASSQNLAYQETQYF
abundance: -; d_gene: -; j_gene: TRBJ2-5; v_gene: TRBV4-1; CDR3nt: TGCGCCAGCAGCAACTACGAGACCCAGTACTTC; CDR3aa: CASSNYETQYF
abundance: few; d_gene: TRBD1; j_gene: TRBJ2-6; v_gene: TRBV10-3; CDR3nt: TGTGCCATCAGTGAGGGGGGGACAGGTGCCAACGTCCTGACTTTC; CDR3aa: CAISEGGTGANVLTF
abundance: many; d_gene: -; j_gene: TRBJ2-7; v_gene: TRBV20-1; CDR3nt: TGCAGTGCAAGGGGACTTATGAGCTCCTACGAGCAGTACTTC; CDR3aa: CSARGLMSSYEQYF
abundance: many; d_gene: -; j_gene: TRBJ1-1; v_gene: TRBV6-6; CDR3nt: TGTGCCAGCAGTTACTCTGGGGGTGAAGCTTTCTTT; CDR3aa: CASSYSGGEAFF
abundance: -; d_gene: -; j_gene: TRBJ2-2; v_gene: TRBV5-5; CDR3nt: TGTGCCAGCAGCTGGGGACTTTCTGGGGAGCTGTTTTTT; CDR3aa: CASSWGLSGELFF
abundance: many; d_gene: TRBD2; j_gene: TRBJ2-1; v_gene: TRBV11-2; CDR3nt: TGTGCCAGCAGCCTGCCCGGGACTAGCGGGAAAGAGCAGTTCTTC; CDR3aa: CASSLPGTSGKEQFF
abundance: -; d_gene: -; j_gene: TRBJ1-1; v_gene: TRBV5-1; CDR3nt: TGCGCCAGCAGCTTAGGGGAGCCTAGTGGCACTGAAGCTTTCTTT; CDR3aa: CASSLGEPSGTEAFF
abundance: few; d_gene: -; j_gene: TRBJ2-1; v_gene: TRBV14; CDR3nt: TGTGCCAGCAGCCAAGAACGGGGGAGAGCCTACAATGAGCAGTTCTTC; CDR3aa: CASSQERGRAYNEQFF
abundance: many; d_gene: -; j_gene: TRBJ1-1; v_gene: TRBV25-1; CDR3nt: TGTGCCAGCAGTGAAACCCGGGCATTGAACACTGAAGCTTTCTTT; CDR3aa: CASSETRALNTEAFF
abundance: many; d_gene: -; j_gene: TRBJ1-1; v_gene: TRBV27; CDR3nt: TGTGCCAGCAGTTATATGACTGAAGCTTTCTTT; CDR3aa: CASSYMTEAFF
abundance: many; d_gene: -; j_gene: TRBJ2-2; v_gene: TRBV20-1; CDR3nt: TGCAGTGCTAGAGATCGGCTTACCGGGGAGCTGTTTTTT; CDR3aa: CSARDRLTGELFF
abundance: -; d_gene: -; j_gene: TRBJ2-3; v_gene: TRBV5-1; CDR3nt: TGCGCCAGCAGCTTCGATTTCACAGATACGCAGTATTTT; CDR3aa: CASSFDFTDTQYF
abundance: many; d_gene: -; j_gene: TRBJ1-1; v_gene: TRBV27; CDR3nt: TGTGCCAGCAGTTTACAGGGAGCCTACACTGAAGCTTTCTTT; CDR3aa: CASSLQGAYTEAFF
abundance: few; d_gene: -; j_gene: TRBJ2-1; v_gene: TRBV29-1; CDR3nt: TGCAGCGTTGAAGATTTGGGGGGATCATCCTACAATGAGCAGTTCTTC; CDR3aa: CSVEDLGGSSYNEQFF
abundance: many; d_gene: -; j_gene: TRBJ2-5; v_gene: TRBV5-1; CDR3nt: TGCGCCAGCAGCTTATCATGGGAGACCCAGTACTTC; CDR3aa: CASSLSWETQYF
abundance: -; d_gene: TRBD1; j_gene: TRBJ2-5; v_gene: TRBV3-1; CDR3nt: TGTGCCAGCAGCTCCGGGACAGTTCGAGTCCAAGAGACCCAGTACTTC; CDR3aa: CASSSGTVRVQETQYF
abundance: many; d_gene: -; j_gene: TRBJ2-1; v_gene: TRBV29-1; CDR3nt: TGCAGCGTTGCCCCTGTCCAGGGTAGTGAGCAGTTCTTC; CDR3aa: CSVAPVQGSEQFF